This entry lists 21 T cell receptor beta chains sequenced from one sample in a study of blood T cell repertoires in COVID-19. Clones were sequenced by immunoSEQ multiplex PCR, and TCRdb holds only the in-frame ones, with some missing. This table holds about 220,000 clones, 86% found once. The specimen was peripheral blood. The receptor set was obtained from a man aged 25-45 years who had recovered from COVID-19.

The gene calls are TRBV4-1 and TRBJ1-1; TRBD1 aligns across 7 bases. The CDR3 consists of 16 residues. CDR1 is MGHRA and CDR2 is YSYEKL in the germline V gene. The J segment lost 3 bases and the V segment lost 1 base, leaving 8 bases of the junction unmatched. The CDR3 nucleotides read TGCGCCAGCAGCCAAGGAATAGGACAGGACTACACTGAAGCTTTCTTT. Translating gives CASSQGIGQDYTEAFF.

This clone has just one count. The genes are TRBV19 and TRBJ2-1, with 11 bases lining up with TRBD2. CDR3 length: 15 amino acids. V was clipped by 8 bases and J by 3 bases; unmatched bases: 6. CDR1 and CDR2 (germline): LNHDA, SQIVND (reference sequence). The CDR3 is CASCTSGGSYNEQFF. The CDR3, as DNA: TGTGCCAGTTGTACTAGCGGGGGAAGCTACAATGAGCAGTTCTTC.

Here the CDR3 DNA reads TGCGCCAGCAGTGAGTTAGTGATCGCGGGGGGGCCTGATACGCAGTATTTT. The encoded protein is CASSELVIAGGPDTQYF. The chain couples TRBV10-1 to TRBJ2-3, with 9 bases lining up with TRBD2. The CDR3 is 17 amino acids. Germline CDR1 and CDR2: WNHNN and SYGVQD (reference sequence). V lost 1 base and J lost 6; bases outside the gene matches: 11.

V usage is TRBV4-2 and J usage is TRBJ2-1, with 8 positions matching TRBD2. This CDR3 is built from 17 residues. In germline, CDR1 is LGHNA, CDR2 YNFKEQ. J lost 1 base, V lost 3 bases, and 8 bases had no gene match. Written as DNA, the CDR3 is TGTGCCAGCAGCCAGCCTATAGCGGGGTCTTCCTACAATGAGCAGTTCTTC. It codes for CASSQPIAGSSYNEQFF.

CDR3 coding DNA: TGTGCCAGCAGCTTAATCCCTCAGGGGGCGTCTGAAGCTTTCTTT. This gives the protein CASSLIPQGASEAFF. The chain has TRBV7-7 and TRBJ1-1; 8 nucleotides align to TRBD1. Per germline, CDR1 SSHAT and CDR2 FNYEAQ (reference sequence). Trimming removed 2 bases from V and 6 bases from J; junction bases left unmatched: 8. There are 15 residues in the CDR3.

The genes are TRBV27 and TRBJ1-1; D unclear. The CDR3 spans 14 residues. Germline V lookup: CDR1 MNHEY, CDR2 SMNVEV (reference sequence). V dropped 6 bases and J dropped 5 bases, with 16 bases sitting between them. This chain's CDR3 is CASRIRHLQTEAFF. CDR3 bases: TGTGCCAGCAGAATCAGACACCTACAGACTGAAGCTTTCTTT.

This chain uses TRBV3-1 (or the pseudogene TRBV3-2) with TRBJ2-5; TRBD2 agrees at 11 bases. The CDR3 is 19 residues long. Germline V CDR1 and CDR2: LGHDT, YNNKEL (reference sequence). J was trimmed by 2 bases and V by 0 bases; bases with no gene match: 11. CDR3 sequence (DNA): TGTGCCAGCAGCCAAGACAGGGCTCTCACTAGCGGGGGACAAGAGACCCAGTACTTC. Its translation: CASSQDRALTSGGQETQYF.

J is TRBJ1-1 and V is TRBV16, with a tentative D call TRBD1 (5 bases). V was shortened by 4 bases and J by 4 bases, with 7 bases between the two germline ends. The CDR3 runs 12 residues. Germline CDR1 KGHSY, CDR2 FQNENV. The CDR3 DNA is TGTGCCAGCAGCCCAGGGATCACTGAAGCTTTCTTT. This sequence encodes CASSPGITEAFF.

J is TRBJ1-5 and V is TRBV10-3; 7 bases line up with TRBD1. The CDR3 loop spans 15 amino acids. Germline trimming cut 6 bases from V and 0 bases from J; bases unmatched to any gene: 5. CDR1 ENHRY and CDR2 SYGVKD come from the germline V gene. The CDR3 loop reads CAISQTGNSNQPQHF. In DNA, the CDR3 is TGTGCCATCAGCCAGACAGGGAATAGCAATCAGCCCCAGCATTTT.

V usage is TRBV3-1 (or the pseudogene TRBV3-2) and J usage is TRBJ1-2; 10 bases line up with TRBD1. Germline V gives CDR1 LGHDT, CDR2 YNNKEL (reference sequence). Trimming at V came to 1 base and at J to 6 bases, leaving 2 bases not matched to a gene. The CDR3 runs to 14 residues. CDR3 bases: TGTGCCAGCAGCCAAGGCGGACAGGGGGATGGCTACACCTTC. It encodes CASSQGGQGDGYTF.

J is TRBJ2-2 and V is TRBV6-5; 7 nucleotides agree with TRBD2. Germline CDR1 and CDR2: MNHEY and SVGAGI. V lost 7 bases to trimming and J lost 4 bases; unmatched junction nucleotides: 6. The CDR3 consists of 14 residues. The CDR3, as DNA: TGTGCCAGCAATAAACTAGCGACCACCGGGGAGCTGTTTTTT. Translating gives CASNKLATTGELFF.

The chain has TRBV18 and TRBJ2-1; 11 bases are a match to TRBD1. The CDR3 runs to 16 residues. V was clipped by 0 bases and J by 9 bases; unmatched bases: 7. CDR1 and CDR2 (germline): KGHSH, LQKENI. The CDR3 bases are TGTGCCAGCTCACCACCGGGACAGGGGGTTTCGGGTGAGCAGTTCTTC. Translation: CASSPPGQGVSGEQFF.

The count of this clone is one. This chain uses TRBV6-2 or TRBV6-3 with TRBJ2-3; TRBD2 matches at 10 bases. This CDR3 comprises 16 residues. After removal of 2 bases from V and 6 bases from J, the junction contained 8 bases not matched to a gene. Per the germline V gene, CDR1 is MNHEY and CDR2 is SVGEGT. CDR3: CASSYGHSGGRDTQYF. CDR3 bases: TGTGCCAGCAGTTACGGGCATAGCGGGGGGCGGGATACGCAGTATTTT.

This chain uses TRBV27 with TRBJ1-2; D unclear. Germline CDR1 reads MNHEY; CDR2 reads SMNVEV (reference sequence). The CDR3 extends over 16 amino acids. Trimming shortened V by 0 bases and J by 1 base, and 12 bases separated the two germline ends. The CDR3, as DNA: TGTGCCAGCAGTTTATCTACTGAGTCTAATAACTATGGCTACACCTTC. Its protein product is CASSLSTESNNYGYTF.

The chain combines TRBV9 with TRBJ2-2; 7 bases are shared with TRBD1. The V segment lost 5 bases and the J segment 1 base; nucleotides outside the gene matches: 8. This CDR3 region has 16 residues. The V gene's germline CDR1 is SGDLS and CDR2 YYNGEE. CDR3 sequence reads: CASSEAGGGNTGELFF. CDR3 coding DNA: TGTGCCAGCAGTGAAGCAGGGGGTGGGAACACCGGGGAGCTGTTTTTT.

J is TRBJ1-5 and V is TRBV24-1; D ambiguous. V was cut by 3 bases and J by 0 bases, with 5 bases left in between. Germline V gene data show CDR1 as KGHDR and CDR2 as SFDVKD. The CDR3 has 14 residues. CDR3: CATSDPYSNQPQHF. In nucleotides, the CDR3 is TGTGCCACCAGTGATCCGTATAGCAATCAGCCCCAGCATTTT.

V is TRBV2 and J is TRBJ2-7; TRBD1 might be the D (6 bases). The CDR3 has 16 residues. Trimming took off 5 bases at V and 0 bases at J, with 17 bases between the two ends. Germline loops: CDR1 SNHLY, CDR2 FYNNEI. The CDR3: CASSILDRPHSYEQYF. CDR3 bases: TGTGCCAGCAGTATTCTAGACAGGCCCCACTCCTACGAGCAGTACTTC.

The V gene is TRBV3-1 (or the pseudogene TRBV3-2), the J gene TRBJ1-2; D is unclear. The CDR3 length is 16 residues. V dropped 0 bases and J dropped 4 bases, with 15 bases sitting between them. Germline-derived CDR1 and CDR2 are LGHDT and YNNKEL (reference sequence). The chain's CDR3 is CASSQDLGGWGYGYTF. The DNA for the CDR3 is TGTGCCAGCAGCCAAGATTTGGGCGGGTGGGGCTATGGCTACACCTTC.

The gene calls are TRBV2 and TRBJ2-5; D is perhaps TRBD2 (6 bases). Trimming took off 4 bases at V and 5 bases at J, with 14 bases between the two ends. CDR1 and CDR2 from the germline V gene are SNHLY and FYNNEI. The CDR3 is made up of 14 amino acids. The DNA of the CDR3 is TGTGCCAGCAGTGTGAGGAGGGCCGGGGAGACCCAGTACTTC. Residues: CASSVRRAGETQYF.

The chain is built from TRBV27 and TRBJ2-7, with 11 bases that match TRBD1. The ends lost 4 bases at V and 5 bases at J; junction bases unmatched: 1. The germline CDR1 and CDR2 sequences are MNHEY and SMNVEV (reference sequence). The CDR3 sequence is 13 residues long. The CDR3 here is CASSWTGGDEQYF. The CDR3 region has the DNA TGTGCCAGCAGTTGGACAGGGGGCGACGAGCAGTACTTC.

The V call is TRBV5-1, the J call TRBJ1-1; D is possibly TRBD1 (5 bases). Germline V lookup: CDR1 SGHRS, CDR2 YFSETQ. There are 17 residues in the CDR3. Trimming pared 0 bases from V and 11 bases from J, leaving 26 bases between. The CDR3 DNA follows: TGCGCCAGCAGCTTGGACAGGCTCGAAGTTTTAGGGGTCGCGGCTTTCTTT. It yields the protein CASSLDRLEVLGVAAFF.